The 12 T cell receptor beta chains below were found in one sample sequenced in a study of blood T cells in healthy people across ages. Primers used in a second PCR of about 6 to 11 cycles were a sample-barcoded 5' primer and a J-beta primer mix. MiXCR was run by TCRdb on the 5' RACE reads, yielding one entry per CDR3 protein. Of about 970,000 distinct CDR3 sequences in the sample, 51% were seen once. Input material: blood. The origin of the receptors is an older woman in good health.

As concerns this clonotype: This may arise from a read error, as a much more abundant clone is one base away. The chain couples TRBV7-8 to TRBJ1-5; D is unresolved. The CDR3 loop spans 14 amino acids. Germline values: CDR1 SGHVS, CDR2 FQNEAQ. The CDR3 region has the DNA TGTGCCAACAGCTTAGAGGAGGGAAGGAAGCCCCAGCATTTT. Residues: CANSLEEGRKPQHF.

The sample holds a few counts of this clonotype. V is TRBV6-6 and J is TRBJ2-6; maybe TRBD1 (6 bases). Germline V lookup: CDR1 MNHNY, CDR2 SVGAGI (reference sequence). V dropped 4 bases and J dropped 3 bases, with 10 bases sitting between them. The CDR3 has 15 amino acids. The chain's CDR3 is CASSLQGIGANVLTF. The CDR3 nucleotides are TGTGCCAGCAGTTTACAGGGTATTGGGGCCAACGTCCTGACTTTC.

This clonotype was seen a few times. This chain connects TRBV7-2 to TRBJ2-7; 7 nucleotides align to TRBD2. The J call is in doubt because the DNA end fits TRBJ2-5 better. This CDR3 has 18 amino acids. Germline V gene lookup returns CDR1 SGHTA and CDR2 FQGNSA. In DNA, the CDR3 is TGTGCCAGCAGCTTAAATGGCCGGCAGGGCGGGAGTACAGAGACCCAGTACTTC. Its protein is CASSLNGRQGGSTETQYF.

This clonotype turned up a few times. The CDR3 is CSAHRRDQPQHF. CDR3 coding DNA: TGCAGTGCTCATCGTAGGGATCAGCCCCAGCATTTT. The rearrangement joins TRBV20-1 to TRBJ1-5; no clear D gene. The CDR3 extends over 12 amino acids. V lost 5 bases and J 5 bases, leaving 10 bases between the germline ends. Germline V gene sequence: CDR1 DFQATT, CDR2 SNEGSKA (reference sequence).

The V and J genes are TRBV29-1 and TRBJ2-3; D is unclear. From germline, CDR1 is SQVTM and CDR2 ANQGSEA. V dropped 7 bases and J dropped 11 bases, with 22 bases sitting between them. The length of the CDR3 is 13 residues. The chain's CDR3 is CSAGSGVVCEQYF. The CDR3, as DNA: TGCAGCGCTGGGTCCGGAGTGGTGTGTGAGCAGTATTTT.

The chain joins TRBV6-5 to TRBJ2-7, with D possibly matching TRBD2 (6 bases). The V gene's germline CDR1 is MNHEY and CDR2 SVGAGI. The V gene lost 2 bases and the J gene lost 6 bases, with 14 bases spanning the gap. The CDR3 length is 14 residues. As DNA, the CDR3 is TGTGCCAGCAGTTACGGCCAGGGAGGTTTCGAGCAGTACTTC. Its translation is CASSYGQGGFEQYF.

The J gene is TRBJ2-1, the V gene TRBV20-1; possible D gene TRBD2, 6 bases. V was trimmed by 5 bases and J by 13 bases, leaving 18 bases between them. The CDR3 length is 12 residues. The germline V gene has CDR1 DFQATT and CDR2 SNEGSKA (reference sequence). Here the CDR3 reads CSAAGSQETQFF. The CDR3 DNA reads as TGCAGTGCTGCGGGGAGCCAAGAGACCCAGTTCTTC.

This clonotype was counted between two and nine times. The chain carries TRBV25-1 and TRBJ2-6; D gene ambiguous. Trimming removed 2 bases from V and 0 bases from J, with 5 bases in between. Germline V gene data show CDR1 as MGHDK and CDR2 as SYGVNS. The CDR3 runs 15 residues. CDR3 bases: TGTGCCAGCAGTGAAACGCACTCTGGGGCCAACGTCCTGACTTTC. Translated: CASSETHSGANVLTF.

This clonotype showed up just a few times. The CDR3 here is CASSFELGTDTQYF. The CDR3 bases are TGTGCCAGCAGCTTTGAACTCGGCACAGATACGCAGTATTTT. The chain is built from TRBV13 and TRBJ2-3, with D hard to call. The CDR3 is 14 amino acids. Germline CDR1 is PRHDT and CDR2 is FYEKMQ (reference sequence). V was cut by 3 bases and J by 1 base, with 8 bases left in between.

The J gene is TRBJ2-7, the V gene TRBV6-5; D may match TRBD1 or TRBD2 (5 bases each). Between the trimmed V and J ends, which lost 7 bases and 1 base, there was a span of 20 bases. The germline CDR1 and CDR2 sequences are MNHEY and SVGAGI. CDR3 length equals 16 residues. The CDR3 sequence is CASTYKPGKGSYEQYF. The CDR3 DNA reads TGTGCCAGCACCTACAAGCCGGGGAAGGGGTCCTACGAGCAGTACTTC.

There are a few counts of this clonotype. The CDR3 spells CSARSDRGRVDEQFF. The DNA of the CDR3 is TGCAGTGCTAGGTCTGACAGGGGGCGCGTCGATGAGCAGTTCTTC. This chain links TRBV20-1 with TRBJ2-1, with TRBD1 matching 10 bases. Per germline, CDR1 DFQATT and CDR2 SNEGSKA (reference sequence). The CDR3 length is 15 residues. J was trimmed by 8 bases and V by 3 bases; bases with no gene match: 10.

This chain joins TRBV7-9 and TRBJ1-6; 9 positions match TRBD1. This CDR3 contains 19 residues. CDR1 and CDR2 from the germline V gene are SEHNR and FQNEAQ (reference sequence). Trimming removed 5 bases from V and 0 bases from J; junction bases left unmatched: 11. The CDR3 DNA reads as TGTGCCAGCAGCGCCCCCTCGGACAGGGGCAGCTCCTATAATTCACCCCTCCACTTT. This translates into CASSAPSDRGSSYNSPLHF.